This paragraph covers one T cell receptor (beta chain) sequence. Other nucleotide sequences from this sample produce the same CDR3. With 8 bases clipped from V and 7 bases from J, the junction kept 9 bases outside the gene matches. The CDR3 is made up of 13 amino acids. Germline V gives CDR1 MNHEY, CDR2 SMNVEV (reference sequence). This sample is part of a study of cytomegalovirus exposure and HLA in healthy donors. The PCR made use of 60 Vbeta and 13 Jbeta primers. Some clones are missing from TCRdb's copy, which holds only in-frame ones; the method was immunoSEQ multiplex PCR. The profile covers roughly 100,000 clones, with over 65% appearing a single time and about 7.5% taken by the ten largest.

V is TRBV27 and J is TRBJ2-7; 9 nucleotides line up with TRBD1. The receptor was isolated from a man aged 35 to 55 in good health and CMV-seropositive. Sequencing was done on a sample of PBMCs. The CDR3 bases are TGTGCCAGCGCGGGACAGGGATCGGAAGAGCAGTACTTC. Its protein product is CASAGQGSEEQYF.